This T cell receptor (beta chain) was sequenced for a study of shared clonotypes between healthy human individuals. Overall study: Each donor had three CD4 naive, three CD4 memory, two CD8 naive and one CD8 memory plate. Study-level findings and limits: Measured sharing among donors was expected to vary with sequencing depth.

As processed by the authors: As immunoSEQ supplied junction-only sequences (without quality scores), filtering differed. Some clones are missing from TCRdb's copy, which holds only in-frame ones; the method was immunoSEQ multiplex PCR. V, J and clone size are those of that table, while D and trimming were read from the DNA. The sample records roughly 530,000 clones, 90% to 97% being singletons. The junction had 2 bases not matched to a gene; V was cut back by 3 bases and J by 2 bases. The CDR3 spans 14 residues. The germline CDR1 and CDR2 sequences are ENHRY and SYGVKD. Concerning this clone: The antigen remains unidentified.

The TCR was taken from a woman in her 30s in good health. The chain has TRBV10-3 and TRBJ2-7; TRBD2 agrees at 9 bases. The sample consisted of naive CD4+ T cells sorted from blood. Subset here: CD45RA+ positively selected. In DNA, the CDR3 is TGTGCCATCAGTGAAGCGGGAGGTCCCTACGAGCAGTACTTC. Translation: CAISEAGGPYEQYF.